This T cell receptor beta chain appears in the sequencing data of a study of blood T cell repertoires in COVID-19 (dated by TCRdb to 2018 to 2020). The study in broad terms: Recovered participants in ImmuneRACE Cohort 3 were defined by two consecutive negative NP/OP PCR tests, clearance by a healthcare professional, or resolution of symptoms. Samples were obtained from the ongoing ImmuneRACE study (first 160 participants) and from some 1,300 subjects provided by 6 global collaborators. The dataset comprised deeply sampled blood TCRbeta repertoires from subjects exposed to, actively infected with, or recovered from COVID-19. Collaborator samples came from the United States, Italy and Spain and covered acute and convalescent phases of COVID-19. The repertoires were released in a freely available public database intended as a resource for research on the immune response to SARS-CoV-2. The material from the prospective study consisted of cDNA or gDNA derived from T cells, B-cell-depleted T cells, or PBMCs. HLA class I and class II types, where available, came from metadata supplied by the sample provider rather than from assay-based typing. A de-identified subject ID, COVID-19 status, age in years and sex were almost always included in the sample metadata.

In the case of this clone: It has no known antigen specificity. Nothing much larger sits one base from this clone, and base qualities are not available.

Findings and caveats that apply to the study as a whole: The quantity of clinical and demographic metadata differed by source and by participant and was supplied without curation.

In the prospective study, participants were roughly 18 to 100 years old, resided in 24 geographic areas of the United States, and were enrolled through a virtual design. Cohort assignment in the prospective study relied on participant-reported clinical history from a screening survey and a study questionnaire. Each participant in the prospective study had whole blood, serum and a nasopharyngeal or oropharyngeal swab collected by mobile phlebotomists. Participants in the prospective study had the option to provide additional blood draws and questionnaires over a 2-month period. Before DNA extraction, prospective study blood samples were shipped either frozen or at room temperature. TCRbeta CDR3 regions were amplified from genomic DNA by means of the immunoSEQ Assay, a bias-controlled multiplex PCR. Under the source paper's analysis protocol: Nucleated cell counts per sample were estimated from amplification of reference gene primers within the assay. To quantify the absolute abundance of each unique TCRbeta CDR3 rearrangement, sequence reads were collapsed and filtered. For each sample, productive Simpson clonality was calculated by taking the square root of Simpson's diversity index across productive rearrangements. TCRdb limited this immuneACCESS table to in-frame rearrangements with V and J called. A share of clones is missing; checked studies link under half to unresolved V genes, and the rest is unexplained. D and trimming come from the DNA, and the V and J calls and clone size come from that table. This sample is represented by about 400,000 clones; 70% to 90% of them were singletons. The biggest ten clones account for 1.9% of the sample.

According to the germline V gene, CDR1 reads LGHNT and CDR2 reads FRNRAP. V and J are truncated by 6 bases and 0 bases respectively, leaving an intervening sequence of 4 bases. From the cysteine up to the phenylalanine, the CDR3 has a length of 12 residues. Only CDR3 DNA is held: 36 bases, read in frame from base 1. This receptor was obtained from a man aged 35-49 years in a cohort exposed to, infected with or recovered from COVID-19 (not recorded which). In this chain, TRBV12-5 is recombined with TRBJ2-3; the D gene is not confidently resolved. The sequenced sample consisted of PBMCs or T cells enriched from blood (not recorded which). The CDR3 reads CASGPSTDTQYF. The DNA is TGTGCTAGTGGCCCTAGCACAGATACGCAGTATTTT.